A single sample gave rise to the 8 T cell receptor beta chains below, sequenced in a study of beta chain features in type 1 diabetes. The investigators reverse transcribed all of the isolated RNA, so they sequenced expressed TCRB transcripts. Sequencing was performed with immunoSEQ multiplex PCR; in TCRdb, only in-frame clones are kept and a portion is missing. The table has about 240,000 clones, 25% to 30% seen once. The sequenced material came from central memory CD4+ T cells from blood. Receptor source: a young man in good health.

J is TRBJ1-5 and V is TRBV29-1; D might be TRBD1 (6 bases). Germline values: CDR1 SQVTM, CDR2 ANQGSEA. The CDR3 loop spans 13 amino acids. V gave up 7 bases and J gave up 3 bases, with 13 bases separating them. DNA for the CDR3: TGCAGCGGATCTTTGGGGGCCAATCAGCCCCAGCATTTT. It specifies CSGSLGANQPQHF.

There are a few counts of this clone. The chain uses TRBV28 and TRBJ2-1; D gene ambiguous. V lost 6 bases, J lost 6 bases, and 6 bases lay in between. Germline V gene sequence: CDR1 MDHEN, CDR2 SYDVKM. The CDR3 is 11 amino acids. The CDR3 loop is CASRGFNEQFF. The CDR3 DNA sequence: TGTGCCAGCAGGGGATTCAATGAGCAGTTCTTC.

Only a few counts were recorded for this clone. V gene TRBV11-2 combines with J gene TRBJ2-4; D might be TRBD1 (8 bases). The CDR3 is 13 residues long. CDR1 and CDR2 (germline): SGHAT, FQNNGV. Between the trimmed V and J ends, which lost 5 bases and 9 bases, there was a span of 14 bases. In DNA, the CDR3 is TGTGCCAGCAGCCAGGACAGGGAGGGCATTCAGTACTTC. This translates into CASSQDREGIQYF.

Only a few counts were recorded for this clone. This chain connects TRBV7-9 to TRBJ2-5; the match to TRBD2 covers 7 bases. V gave up 7 bases and J gave up 5 bases; unmatched junction bases: 13. CDR1 SEHNR and CDR2 FQNEAQ come from the germline V gene (reference sequence). The CDR3 sequence is 15 residues long. The CDR3 DNA is TGTGCCAGCACCCTTTCTCCGACTAGCTCTGAGACCCAGTACTTC. Amino acid sequence: CASTLSPTSSETQYF.

In this sample, this clone turned up a few times. The gene calls are TRBV7-9 and TRBJ2-2; the D call may be TRBD1 or TRBD2 (5 bases each). The CDR3 length is 15 residues. Germline V CDR1 and CDR2: SEHNR, FQNEAQ (reference sequence). With 2 bases removed from V and 3 bases from J, the gap between germline ends came to 10 bases. CDR3 protein: CASSLRGPDTGELFF. DNA of the CDR3: TGTGCCAGCAGCTTACGGGGCCCGGACACCGGGGAGCTGTTTTTT.

The chain combines TRBV6-6 with TRBJ2-2; 9 nucleotides align to TRBD1. The germline V gene encodes CDR1 MNHNY and CDR2 SVGAGI (reference sequence). Losses at the gene ends were 7 bases for V and 4 bases for J; bases not matched to a gene: 4. CDR3 length equals 14 residues. The CDR3 reads CASINRGRTGELFF. The CDR3 bases are TGTGCCAGCATTAACAGGGGGCGCACCGGGGAGCTGTTTTTT.

In its sample, this clone was seen a few times. This sequence joins TRBV25-1 and TRBJ2-7; 10 bases match TRBD1. Germline CDR1 reads MGHDK; CDR2 reads SYGVNS. The V and J ends lost 2 bases and 4 bases, in that order; junction bases with no gene match: 5. This CDR3 is 15 amino acids long. This CDR3 is CASSEERTGGYEQYF. For the CDR3, the DNA is TGTGCCAGCAGTGAAGAAAGGACAGGGGGATACGAGCAGTACTTC.

The chain couples TRBV30 to TRBJ1-1, with 7 bases fitting TRBD1. The CDR3 runs to 13 residues. The germline CDR1 and CDR2 sequences are GTSNPN and SVGIG (reference sequence). Trimming cost V 5 bases and J 2 bases; bases outside gene matches: 5. CDR3 nucleotides: TGTGCCTGGGGGAGGGACAGAAACACTGAAGCTTTCTTT. Its translation is CAWGRDRNTEAFF. Filled out from reference TRBV30 and TRBJ1-1, the complete variable domain reads SQTIHQWPATLVQPVGSPLSLECTVEGTSNPNLYWYRQAAGRGLQLLFYSVGIGQISSEVPQNLSASRPQDRQFILSSKKLLLSDSGFYLCAWGRDRNTEAFFGQGTRLTVV.